The 8 T cell receptor beta chains reported below all come from one sample, sequenced in a study of blood T cell repertoires in COVID-19. Assay used: immunoSEQ multiplex PCR; TCRdb lists only in-frame clones, some missing. The table has roughly 250,000 clones, 65% to 85% seen once. Source material: peripheral blood. The receptors originated from a woman aged 40 to 49 who had recovered from COVID-19.

This clone turned up a few times. The chain combines TRBV10-3 with TRBJ1-2; 7 bases fit TRBD1. CDR1 is ENHRY and CDR2 is SYGVKD in the germline V gene. The ends lost 6 bases at V and 2 bases at J; junction bases unmatched: 6. The CDR3 covers 14 residues. The CDR3 spells CAIRLGQNNYGYTF. The CDR3 coding sequence is TGTGCCATCAGGTTGGGACAGAACAACTATGGCTACACCTTC.

This clone occurred a few times. The genes are TRBV6-2 or TRBV6-3 and TRBJ2-7; possibly TRBD1 for D (5 bases). Germline V gives CDR1 MNHEY, CDR2 SVGEGT. This CDR3 region has 12 residues. Trimming took 2 bases from V and 4 from J, leaving 6 bases between them. CDR3 nucleotides: TGTGCCAGCAGTTACAGGGGTTACGAGCAGTACTTC. Amino acid sequence: CASSYRGYEQYF.

The CDR3 nucleotides read TGTGCCATCAGTGGAGATACCGGGGAGCTGTTTTTT. Translation gives CAISGDTGELFF. This chain connects TRBV10-3 to TRBJ2-2; D is unclear. Germline loops: CDR1 ENHRY, CDR2 SYGVKD. The CDR3 consists of 12 residues. V shed 4 bases and J shed 5 bases, with 5 bases lying between them.

The genes are TRBV15 and TRBJ2-7; TRBD1 is a possible D gene (5 bases). The germline CDR1 and CDR2 sequences are LNHNV and YYDKDF (reference sequence). The CDR3 spans 15 residues. Between the trimmed V and J ends, which lost 0 bases and 2 bases, there was a span of 11 bases. CDR3: CATSRDQDRTYEQYF. CDR3 bases: TGTGCCACCAGCAGAGATCAAGACAGAACCTACGAGCAGTACTTC.

J is TRBJ2-3 and V is TRBV19, with TRBD1 matching over 10 bases. This CDR3 spans 17 amino acids. Looked up from germline, CDR1 is LNHDA and CDR2 is SQIVND (reference sequence). The ends lost 4 bases at V and 2 bases at J; junction bases unmatched: 9. The DNA of the CDR3 is TGTGCCAGTAGTAGATCCGGGACAGGGGTTTTCACAGATACGCAGTATTTT. Protein: CASSRSGTGVFTDTQYF.

The rearrangement uses TRBV7-2 and TRBJ2-1, with 10 bases that match TRBD2. This CDR3 region has 16 residues. The germline CDR1 and CDR2 sequences are SGHTA and FQGNSA. J lost 3 bases, V lost 1 base, and 3 bases had no gene match. The CDR3 sequence: CASSLGASGGYNEQFF. The CDR3 coding sequence is TGTGCCAGCAGCTTAGGGGCTAGCGGGGGCTACAATGAGCAGTTCTTC.

The rearrangement links TRBV2 to TRBJ2-3, with 9 nucleotides matching TRBD1. The CDR3 length is 13 residues. V shed 9 bases, J shed 3 bases, and the junction held 4 bases outside the gene matches. Germline loops: CDR1 SNHLY, CDR2 FYNNEI. The CDR3 region is CARTGGTTDTQYF. CDR3 in DNA: TGTGCCAGAACAGGGGGCACGACAGATACGCAGTATTTT.

CDR3 sequence reads: CATSSRDGYTF. The CDR3 nucleotides read TGTGCCACCAGCAGCAGGGATGGCTACACCTTC. The J gene is TRBJ1-2, the V gene TRBV15; D is perhaps TRBD1 (5 bases). The CDR3 sequence is 11 residues long. Germline loops: CDR1 LNHNV, CDR2 YYDKDF (reference sequence). The V end was cut by 3 bases, the J end by 6 bases, with 5 bases between.